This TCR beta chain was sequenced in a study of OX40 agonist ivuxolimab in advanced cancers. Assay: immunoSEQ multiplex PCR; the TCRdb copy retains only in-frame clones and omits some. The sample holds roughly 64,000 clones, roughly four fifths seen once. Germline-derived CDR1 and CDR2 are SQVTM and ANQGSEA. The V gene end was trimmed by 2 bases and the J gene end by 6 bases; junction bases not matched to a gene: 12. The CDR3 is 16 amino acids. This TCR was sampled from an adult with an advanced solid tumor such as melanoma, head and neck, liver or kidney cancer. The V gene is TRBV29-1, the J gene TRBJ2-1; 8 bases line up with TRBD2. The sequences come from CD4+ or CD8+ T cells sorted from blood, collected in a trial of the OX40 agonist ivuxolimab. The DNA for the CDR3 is TGCAGCGTTGAACGGGCAGAAGCGGGAGTAGGCAATGAGCAGTTCTTC. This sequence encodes CSVERAEAGVGNEQFF.